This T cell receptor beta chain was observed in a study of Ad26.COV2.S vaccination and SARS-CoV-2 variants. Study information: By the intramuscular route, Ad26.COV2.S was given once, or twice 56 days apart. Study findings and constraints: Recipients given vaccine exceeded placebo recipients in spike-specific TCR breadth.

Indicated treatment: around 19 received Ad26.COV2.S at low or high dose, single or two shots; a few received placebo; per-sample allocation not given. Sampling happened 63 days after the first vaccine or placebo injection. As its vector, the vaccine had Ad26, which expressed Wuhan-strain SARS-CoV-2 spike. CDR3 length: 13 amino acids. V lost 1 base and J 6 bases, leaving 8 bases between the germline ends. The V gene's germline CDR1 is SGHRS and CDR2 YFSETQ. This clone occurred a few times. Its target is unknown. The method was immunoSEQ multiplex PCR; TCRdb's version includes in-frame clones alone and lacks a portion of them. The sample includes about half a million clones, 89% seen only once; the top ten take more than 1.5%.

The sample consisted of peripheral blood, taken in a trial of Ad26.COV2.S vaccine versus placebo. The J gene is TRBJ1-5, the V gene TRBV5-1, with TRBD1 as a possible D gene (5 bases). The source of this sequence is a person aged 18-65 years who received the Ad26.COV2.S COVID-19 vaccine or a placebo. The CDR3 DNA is TGCGCCAGCAGCTTGACCGGGACTCAGCCCCAGCATTTT. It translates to CASSLTGTQPQHF.